The subject of this entry is one T cell receptor (beta chain). The entry originates in a study of blood T cell repertoires in COVID-19. Original methodology: Amplification of reference gene primers provided the estimated nucleated cell counts. The method was immunoSEQ multiplex PCR; TCRdb's version includes in-frame clones alone and lacks a portion of them. The V and J calls and clone size were taken over from that table, and D and trimming were inferred from the DNA. The data hold about 170,000 clones, with more than 75% observed a single time. The clonotype originates from a man between 70 and 80 years old with acute or convalescent COVID-19. Sample: peripheral blood.

The CDR3 bases are TGTGCCAGCAGCTTAGACGCGGCTAGCACAGATACGCAGTATTTT. It codes for CASSLDAASTDTQYF. The chain is built from TRBV7-2 and TRBJ2-3; D not resolved. Trimming left V 1 base short and J 0 bases short, with 8 bases between. Germline V lookup: CDR1 SGHTA, CDR2 FQGNSA. CDR3 length equals 15 residues.